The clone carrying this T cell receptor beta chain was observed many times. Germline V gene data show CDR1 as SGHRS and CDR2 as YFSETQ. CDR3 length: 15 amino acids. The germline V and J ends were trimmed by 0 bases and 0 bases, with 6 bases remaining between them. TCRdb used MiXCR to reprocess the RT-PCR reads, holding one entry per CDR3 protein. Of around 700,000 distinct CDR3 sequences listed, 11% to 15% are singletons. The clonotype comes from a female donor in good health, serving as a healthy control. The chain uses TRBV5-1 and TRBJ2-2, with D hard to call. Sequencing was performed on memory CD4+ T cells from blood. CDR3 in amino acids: CASSLGTSNTGELFF. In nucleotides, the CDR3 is TGCGCCAGCAGCTTGGGGACCTCGAACACCGGGGAGCTGTTTTTT.